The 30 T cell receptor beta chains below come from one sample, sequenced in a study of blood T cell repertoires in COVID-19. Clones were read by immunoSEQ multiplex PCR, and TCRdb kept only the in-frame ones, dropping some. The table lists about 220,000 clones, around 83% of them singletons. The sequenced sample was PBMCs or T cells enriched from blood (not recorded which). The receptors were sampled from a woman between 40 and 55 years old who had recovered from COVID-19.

The CDR3 DNA is TGTGCCAGCAGCCTCAGGGTGTCAGAGACCCAGTACTTC. This codes for CASSLRVSETQYF. The chain couples TRBV7-3 to TRBJ2-5, with D perhaps matching TRBD1 (5 bases). From germline, CDR1 is SGHTA and CDR2 FQGTGA. The CDR3 length is 13 residues. V lost 5 bases and J 4 bases, leaving 11 bases between the germline ends. The whole variable domain, filled in from reference TRBV7-3 and TRBJ2-5, reads GAGVSQTPSNKVTEKGKYVELRCDPISGHTALYWYRQSLGQGPEFLIYFQGTGAADDSGLPNDRFFAVRPEGSVSTLKIQRTERGDSAVYLCASSLRVSETQYFGPGTRLLVL.

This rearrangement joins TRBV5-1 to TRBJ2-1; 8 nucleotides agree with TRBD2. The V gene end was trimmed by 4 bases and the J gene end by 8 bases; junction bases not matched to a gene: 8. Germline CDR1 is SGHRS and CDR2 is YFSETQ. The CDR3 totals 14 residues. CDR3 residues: CASSPGLATDEQFF. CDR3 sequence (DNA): TGCGCCAGCAGCCCCGGACTAGCTACGGATGAGCAGTTCTTC.

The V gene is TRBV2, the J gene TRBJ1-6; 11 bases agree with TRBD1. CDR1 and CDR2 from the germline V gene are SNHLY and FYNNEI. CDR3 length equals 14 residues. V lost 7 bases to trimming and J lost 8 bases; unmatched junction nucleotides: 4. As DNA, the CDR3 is TGTGCCAGCAAGGACAGGGGGCAGTATTCACCCCTCCACTTT. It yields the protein CASKDRGQYSPLHF.

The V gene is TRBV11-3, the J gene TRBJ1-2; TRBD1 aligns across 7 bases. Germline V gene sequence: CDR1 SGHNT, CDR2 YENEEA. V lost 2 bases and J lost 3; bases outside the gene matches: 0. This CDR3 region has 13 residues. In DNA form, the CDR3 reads TGTGCCAGCAGCTTACAGGGGGACTATGGCTACACCTTC. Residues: CASSLQGDYGYTF.

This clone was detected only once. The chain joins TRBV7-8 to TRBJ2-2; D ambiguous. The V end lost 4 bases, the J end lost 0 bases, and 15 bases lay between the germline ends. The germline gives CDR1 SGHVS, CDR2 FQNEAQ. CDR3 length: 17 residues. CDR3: CASSSRLESANTGELFF. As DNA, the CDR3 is TGTGCCAGCAGCTCCCGGTTAGAAAGCGCGAACACCGGGGAGCTGTTTTTT.

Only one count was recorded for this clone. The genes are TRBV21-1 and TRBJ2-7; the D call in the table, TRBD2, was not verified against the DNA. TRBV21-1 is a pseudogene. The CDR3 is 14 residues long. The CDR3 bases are TGTGCCAGGAACGCGGGGCGCTCAGCCTACGAGCAGTACTTC. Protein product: CARNAGRSAYEQYF.

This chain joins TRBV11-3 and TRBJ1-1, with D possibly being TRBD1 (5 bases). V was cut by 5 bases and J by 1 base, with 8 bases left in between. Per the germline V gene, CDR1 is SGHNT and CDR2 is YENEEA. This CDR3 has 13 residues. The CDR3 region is CASSRGQNTEAFF. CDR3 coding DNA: TGTGCCAGCAGCAGAGGACAGAACACTGAAGCTTTCTTT.

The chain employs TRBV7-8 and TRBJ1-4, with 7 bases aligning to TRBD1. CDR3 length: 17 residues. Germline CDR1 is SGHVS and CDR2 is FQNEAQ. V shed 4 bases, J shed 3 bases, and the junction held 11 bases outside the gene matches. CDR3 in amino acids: CASSSPAYRGANEKLFF. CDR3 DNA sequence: TGTGCCAGCAGCTCCCCCGCATACAGGGGCGCTAATGAAAAACTGTTTTTT.

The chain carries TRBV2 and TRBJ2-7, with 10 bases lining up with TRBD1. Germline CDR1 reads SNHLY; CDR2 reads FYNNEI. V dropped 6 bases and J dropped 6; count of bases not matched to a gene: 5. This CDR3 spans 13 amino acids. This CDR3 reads CASSRGQGTEQYV. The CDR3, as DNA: TGTGCCAGCAGCCGGGGACAGGGGACCGAGCAGTACGTC.

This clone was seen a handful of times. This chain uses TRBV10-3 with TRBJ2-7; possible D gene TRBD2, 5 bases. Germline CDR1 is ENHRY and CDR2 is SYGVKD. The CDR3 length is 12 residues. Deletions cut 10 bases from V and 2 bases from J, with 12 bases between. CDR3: CATMTTPYEQYV. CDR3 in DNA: TGTGCCACGATGACTACTCCCTACGAGCAGTACGTC.

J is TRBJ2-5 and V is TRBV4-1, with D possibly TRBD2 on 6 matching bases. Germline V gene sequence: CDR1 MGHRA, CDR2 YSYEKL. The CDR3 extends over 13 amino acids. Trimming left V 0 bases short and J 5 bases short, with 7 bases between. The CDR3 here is CASSQDRGETQYF. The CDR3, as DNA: TGCGCCAGCAGCCAAGATCGGGGGGAGACCCAGTACTTC.

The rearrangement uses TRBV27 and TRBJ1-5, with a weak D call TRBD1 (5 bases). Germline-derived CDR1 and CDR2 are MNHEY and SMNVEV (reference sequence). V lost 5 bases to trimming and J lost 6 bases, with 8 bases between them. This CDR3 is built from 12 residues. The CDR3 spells CASSRRGQPQHF. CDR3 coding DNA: TGTGCCAGCAGTAGAAGGGGTCAGCCCCAGCATTTT.

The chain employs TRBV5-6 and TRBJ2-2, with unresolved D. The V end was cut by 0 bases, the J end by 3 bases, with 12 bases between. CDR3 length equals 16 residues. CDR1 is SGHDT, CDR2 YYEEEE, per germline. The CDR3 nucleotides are TGTGCCAGCAGCTTGGCTGGTGAGCCCGACACCGGGGAGCTGTTTTTT. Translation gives CASSLAGEPDTGELFF.

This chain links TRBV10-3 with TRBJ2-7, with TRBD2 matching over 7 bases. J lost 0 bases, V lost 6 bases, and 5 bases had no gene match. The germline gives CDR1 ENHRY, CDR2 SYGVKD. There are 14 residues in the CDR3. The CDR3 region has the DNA TGTGCCATCAGCGGGGGAGGGAGCTCCTACGAGCAGTACGTC. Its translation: CAISGGGSSYEQYV.

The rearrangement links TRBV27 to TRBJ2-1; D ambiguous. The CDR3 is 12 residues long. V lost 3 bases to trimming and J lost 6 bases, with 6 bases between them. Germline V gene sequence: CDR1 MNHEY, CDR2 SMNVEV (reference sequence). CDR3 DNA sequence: TGTGCCAGCAGTTTGCTCGGCAATGAGCAGTTCTTC. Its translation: CASSLLGNEQFF.

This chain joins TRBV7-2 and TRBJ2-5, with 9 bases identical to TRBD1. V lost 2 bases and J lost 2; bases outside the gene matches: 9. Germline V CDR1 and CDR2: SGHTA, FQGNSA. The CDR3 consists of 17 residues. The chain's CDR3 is CASSLTGTGTTQETQYF. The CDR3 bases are TGTGCCAGCAGCTTAACCGGGACAGGGACTACTCAAGAGACCCAGTACTTC.

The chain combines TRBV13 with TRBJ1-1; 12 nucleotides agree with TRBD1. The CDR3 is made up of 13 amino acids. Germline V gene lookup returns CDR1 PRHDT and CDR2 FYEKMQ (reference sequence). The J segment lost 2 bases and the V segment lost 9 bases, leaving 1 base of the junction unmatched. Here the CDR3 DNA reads TGTGCCAGTGGGACAGGGGGCAACACTGAAGCTTTCTTT. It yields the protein CASGTGGNTEAFF.

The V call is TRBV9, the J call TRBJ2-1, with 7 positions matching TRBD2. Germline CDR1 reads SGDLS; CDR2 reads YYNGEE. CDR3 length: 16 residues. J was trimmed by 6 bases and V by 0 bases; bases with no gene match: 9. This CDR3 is CASSVVGGGLSNEQFF. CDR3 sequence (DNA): TGTGCCAGCAGCGTAGTCGGGGGAGGGTTGAGCAATGAGCAGTTCTTC.

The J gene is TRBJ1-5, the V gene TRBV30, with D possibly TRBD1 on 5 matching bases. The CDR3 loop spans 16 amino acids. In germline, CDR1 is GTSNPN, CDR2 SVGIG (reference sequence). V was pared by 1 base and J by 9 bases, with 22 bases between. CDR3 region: CAWSARGGTVPMPQHF. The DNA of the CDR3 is TGTGCCTGGAGTGCCCGGGGGGGGACTGTCCCTATGCCCCAGCATTTT.

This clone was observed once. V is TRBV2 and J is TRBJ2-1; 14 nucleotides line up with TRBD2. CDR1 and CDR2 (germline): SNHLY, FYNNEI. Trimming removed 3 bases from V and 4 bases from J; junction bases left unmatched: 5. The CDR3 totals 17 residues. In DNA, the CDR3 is TGTGCCAGCAGTGAGTGGACTAGCGGGAGGTCTTACAATGAGCAGTTCTTC. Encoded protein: CASSEWTSGRSYNEQFF. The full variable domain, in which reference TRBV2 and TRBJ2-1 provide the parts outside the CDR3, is EPEVTQTPSHQVTQMGQEVILRCVPISNHLYFYWYRQILGQKVEFLVSFYNNEISEKSEIFDDQFSVERPDGSNFTLKIRSTKLEDSAMYFCASSEWTSGRSYNEQFFGPGTRLTVL.

For the CDR3, the DNA is TGTGCCAGCAGTTTCTGGACAGGGGGCTACAATGAGCAGTTCTTC. It codes for CASSFWTGGYNEQFF. The chain carries TRBV27 and TRBJ2-1; 10 positions agree with TRBD1. The V and J ends lost 3 bases and 3 bases, in that order; junction bases with no gene match: 2. The CDR3 runs to 15 residues. Germline CDR1 is MNHEY and CDR2 is SMNVEV (reference sequence).

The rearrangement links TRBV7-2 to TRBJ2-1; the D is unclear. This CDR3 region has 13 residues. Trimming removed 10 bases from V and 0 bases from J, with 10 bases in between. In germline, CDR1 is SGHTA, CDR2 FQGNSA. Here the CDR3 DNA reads TGTGCCACCTCGAGTGGCTCCTACAATGAGCAGTTCTTC. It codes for CATSSGSYNEQFF.

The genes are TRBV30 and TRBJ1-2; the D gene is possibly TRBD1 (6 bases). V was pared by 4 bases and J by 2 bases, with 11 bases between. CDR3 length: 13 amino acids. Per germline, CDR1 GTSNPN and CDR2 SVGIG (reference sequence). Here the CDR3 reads CAWTTGINYGYTF. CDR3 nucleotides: TGTGCCTGGACAACAGGGATAAACTATGGCTACACCTTC.

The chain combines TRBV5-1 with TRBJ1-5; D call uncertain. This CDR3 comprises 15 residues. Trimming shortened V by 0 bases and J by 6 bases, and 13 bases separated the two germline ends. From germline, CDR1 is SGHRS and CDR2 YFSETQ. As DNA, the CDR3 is TGCGCCAGCAGCTTGGGAACGGTTCGAGGTCAGCCCCAGCATTTT. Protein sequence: CASSLGTVRGQPQHF.

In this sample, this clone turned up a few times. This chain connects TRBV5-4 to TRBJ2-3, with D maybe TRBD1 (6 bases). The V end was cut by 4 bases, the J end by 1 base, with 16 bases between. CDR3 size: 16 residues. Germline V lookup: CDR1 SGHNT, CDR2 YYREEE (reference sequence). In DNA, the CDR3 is TGTGCCAGCAGCCTTGGGGTGGGGGCCGGCACAGATACGCAGTATTTT. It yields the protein CASSLGVGAGTDTQYF.

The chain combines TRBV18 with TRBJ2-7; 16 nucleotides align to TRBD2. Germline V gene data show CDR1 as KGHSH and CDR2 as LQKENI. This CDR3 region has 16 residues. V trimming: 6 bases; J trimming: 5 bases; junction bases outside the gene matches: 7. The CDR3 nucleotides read TGTGCCAGCTCGTGGGGACTAGCGGGAGGGCCCGACGAGCAGTACGTC. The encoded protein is CASSWGLAGGPDEQYV.

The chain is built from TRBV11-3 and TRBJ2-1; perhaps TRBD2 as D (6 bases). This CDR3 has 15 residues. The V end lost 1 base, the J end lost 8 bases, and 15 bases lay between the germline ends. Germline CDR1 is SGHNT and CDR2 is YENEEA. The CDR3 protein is CASSLGGEFIDEQFF. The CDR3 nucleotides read TGTGCCAGCAGCTTAGGGGGGGAGTTCATAGATGAGCAGTTCTTC. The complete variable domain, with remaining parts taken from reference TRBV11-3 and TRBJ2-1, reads EAGVVQSPRYKIIEKKQPVAFWCNPISGHNTLYWYLQNLGQGPELLIRYENEEAVDDSQLPKDRFSAERLKGVDSTLKIQPAELGDSAVYLCASSLGGEFIDEQFFGPGTRLTVL.

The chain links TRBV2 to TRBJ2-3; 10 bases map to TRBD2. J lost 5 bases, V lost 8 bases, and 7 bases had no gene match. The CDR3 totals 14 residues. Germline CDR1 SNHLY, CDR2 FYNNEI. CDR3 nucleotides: TGTGCCAGCGGAGCGGGAGGGCCAGAAGATACGCAGTATTTT. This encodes CASGAGGPEDTQYF.

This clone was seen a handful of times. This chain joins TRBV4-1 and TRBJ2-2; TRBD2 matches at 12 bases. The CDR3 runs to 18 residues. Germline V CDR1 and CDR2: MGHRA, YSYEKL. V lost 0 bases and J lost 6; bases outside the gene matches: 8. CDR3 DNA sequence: TGCGCCAGCAGCCAAGACGGTGTCGCTAGCGGGAGGGCCGGGGAGCTGTTTTTT. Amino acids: CASSQDGVASGRAGELFF.

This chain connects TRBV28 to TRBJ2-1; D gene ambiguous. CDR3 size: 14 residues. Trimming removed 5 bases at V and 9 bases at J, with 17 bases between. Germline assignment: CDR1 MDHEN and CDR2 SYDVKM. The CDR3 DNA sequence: TGTGCCAGCAGTAACTTCCCCGGTTTCGGTGAGCAGTTCTTC. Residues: CASSNFPGFGEQFF.